The clone carrying this T cell receptor (beta chain) was detected a few times. Its antigen is as yet unknown. One end of the junction is discordant with germline, which a read error may explain. CDR1 SGHTA and CDR2 FQGNSA come from the germline V gene. The CDR3 is 15 residues long. The data are from a study of post-analysis software for immune sequencing data. Study-wide context: Clinical courses comprised relapsing-remitting, secondary progressive and progressive-relapsing multiple sclerosis. General study findings and limits: Under the F measure, samples that were prepared in one batch clustered strongly together. Higher frequency in patients than in controls was seen for roughly five TRBV segments, with TRBV5-6, TRBV5-1 and TRBV20-1 among them. Diversity measured as normalized Chao1 was significantly lower in multiple sclerosis patients than in controls.

Carried by the TCR beta cDNA libraries were unique molecular identifiers. Once about 0.85 to 10 million T cells were used, a few hundred thousand cDNA molecules resulted. TCRdb analysed the PCR reads with MiXCR anew, one entry per CDR3 protein. The sample has about 460,000 distinct CDR3 sequences; roughly 45% are singletons. Sample: blood. The chain couples TRBV7-2 to TRBJ1-4; D remains unclear. The clonotype was recovered from a girl aged 10 to 17 with multiple sclerosis. In nucleotides, the CDR3 is TGTGCCTGCAGCTTAATGAGGACAACTAATGAAAAACTGTTTTTT. This gives the protein CACSLMRTTNEKLFF.